The rows below give T cell receptor beta chains drawn from one sample of a study of cytomegalovirus exposure and HLA in healthy donors. Using immunoSEQ multiplex PCR, the repertoire was profiled, and TCRdb retains in-frame clones only, with some absent. The sample contains hundreds of thousands of clones, about three quarters of which appear only once. Sequencing was done on a sample of PBMCs. The receptors stem from a woman between 55 and 75 years old in good health and CMV-seropositive. The CDR3 runs from the conserved cysteine through the conserved F or W. A D gene is named only where the DNA matches it firmly. Expanded clones are given a class, and other clones once, few, many or no size at all.

v_call: TRBV7-7; clone_size: -; j_call: TRBJ1-1; d_call: TRBD1; cdr3_nt: TGTGCCAGCAGCCCCGCACTCGGGACAGGGCCCCTAAACACTGAAGCTTTCTTT; cdr3_aa: CASSPALGTGPLNTEAFF
v_call: TRBV20-1; clone_size: -; j_call: TRBJ1-2; d_call: -; cdr3_nt: TGCAGTGCTAGTTCCAGTAACGGCTACACCTTC; cdr3_aa: CSASSSNGYTF
v_call: TRBV5-1; clone_size: few; j_call: TRBJ1-1; d_call: TRBD1; cdr3_nt: TGCGCCAGCAGAGATCAGGGGGCCAACACTGAAGCTTTCTTT; cdr3_aa: CASRDQGANTEAFF
v_call: TRBV13; clone_size: -; j_call: TRBJ2-7; d_call: TRBD2; cdr3_nt: TGTGCCAGCAGCTCCTGGACTAGCGGGAGGGAGAAGTACTTC; cdr3_aa: CASSSWTSGREKYF
v_call: TRBV7-2; clone_size: -; j_call: TRBJ2-3; d_call: TRBD2; cdr3_nt: TGTGCCAGCAGCTATAACCTAGCGGAGACAGATACGCAGTATTTT; cdr3_aa: CASSYNLAETDTQYF
v_call: TRBV6-1; clone_size: few; j_call: TRBJ1-1; d_call: TRBD1; cdr3_nt: TGTGCCAGCAGTGACGGAATCTCGACAGGGGGGAACACTGAAGCTTTCTTT; cdr3_aa: CASSDGISTGGNTEAFF
v_call: TRBV4-1; clone_size: -; j_call: TRBJ2-7; d_call: -; cdr3_nt: TGCGCCAGCAGCCAAGGCCCTGGGAGCGTGTACTTC; cdr3_aa: CASSQGPGSVYF
v_call: TRBV7-9; clone_size: -; j_call: TRBJ1-1; d_call: -; cdr3_nt: TGTGCCAGCAGCCCCCAGGGGTCTTGGCGCGCTTTCTTT; cdr3_aa: CASSPQGSWRAFF
v_call: TRBV18; clone_size: -; j_call: TRBJ2-1; d_call: -; cdr3_nt: TGTGCCAGCTCACCCGTGGAGAGCTCCTACAATGAGCAGTTCTTC; cdr3_aa: CASSPVESSYNEQFF
v_call: TRBV10-2; clone_size: -; j_call: TRBJ1-4; d_call: TRBD1; cdr3_nt: TGCGCCACCCGGACAGAGGGGACAGAGGAAAATGAAAAACTGTTTTTT; cdr3_aa: CATRTEGTEENEKLFF
v_call: TRBV7-6; clone_size: few; j_call: TRBJ1-6; d_call: -; cdr3_nt: TGTGCCAGCAGCTTAGTGACAGGTTTGTCACCCCTCCACTTT; cdr3_aa: CASSLVTGLSPLHF
v_call: TRBV4-1; clone_size: -; j_call: TRBJ1-4; d_call: -; cdr3_nt: TGCGCCAGCAGCCAAAATGGCGGCGGGGGAGTTAATGAAAAACTGTTTTTT; cdr3_aa: CASSQNGGGGVNEKLFF
v_call: TRBV7-2; clone_size: -; j_call: TRBJ2-7; d_call: -; cdr3_nt: TGTGCCAGCAGCTCAAACAGGGCCTACGAGCAGTACTTC; cdr3_aa: CASSSNRAYEQYF
v_call: TRBV9; clone_size: -; j_call: TRBJ2-1; d_call: TRBD2; cdr3_nt: TGTGCCAGCAGTTCCGGGAGTAGCGGGGGCCGCTACAATGAGCAGTTCTTC; cdr3_aa: CASSSGSSGGRYNEQFF
v_call: TRBV5-1; clone_size: -; j_call: TRBJ2-7; d_call: -; cdr3_nt: TGCGCCAGCAGCTCCTCGGGCTACGAGCAGTACTTC; cdr3_aa: CASSSSGYEQYF
v_call: TRBV27; clone_size: -; j_call: TRBJ1-1; d_call: -; cdr3_nt: TGTGCCAGCAGTCCCCGGCGGCCCGTTGTAGAAGCTTTCTTT; cdr3_aa: CASSPRRPVVEAFF
v_call: TRBV15; clone_size: -; j_call: TRBJ2-2; d_call: TRBD2; cdr3_nt: TGTGCCACCAGCAGAGATACGCAGGGAGGGACCGGGGAGCTGTTTTTT; cdr3_aa: CATSRDTQGGTGELFF
v_call: TRBV5-6; clone_size: -; j_call: TRBJ1-2; d_call: -; cdr3_nt: TGTGCCAGCAGCCAACCGGACAGACATTTAGCATTCACCTTC; cdr3_aa: CASSQPDRHLAFTF
v_call: TRBV6-1; clone_size: -; j_call: TRBJ1-2; d_call: -; cdr3_nt: TGTGCCAGCAGTGACAGGGGCAACTATGGCTACACCTTC; cdr3_aa: CASSDRGNYGYTF
v_call: TRBV11-3; clone_size: few; j_call: TRBJ2-1; d_call: -; cdr3_nt: TGTGCCAGCAGCCCCACAGGGAAGCAGTTCTTC; cdr3_aa: CASSPTGKQFF
v_call: TRBV9; clone_size: -; j_call: TRBJ1-6; d_call: TRBD1; cdr3_nt: TGTGCCAGCAGCGGAGGGACAGGGGGCCGCAATTCACCCCTCCACTTT; cdr3_aa: CASSGGTGGRNSPLHF
v_call: TRBV5-1; clone_size: -; j_call: TRBJ1-3; d_call: -; cdr3_nt: TGCGCCAGCAGCTTGGAGCACTCTGGAAACACCATATATTTT; cdr3_aa: CASSLEHSGNTIYF
v_call: TRBV5-1; clone_size: -; j_call: TRBJ2-7; d_call: TRBD2; cdr3_nt: TGCGCCAGCAGCCCTAGCGGCCTAAGCGGGGAGCAGTACTTC; cdr3_aa: CASSPSGLSGEQYF
v_call: TRBV5-1; clone_size: -; j_call: TRBJ2-5; d_call: TRBD2; cdr3_nt: TGCGCCAGCAGCAGGTCTACCGGGAGGGCCGAGACCCAGTACTTC; cdr3_aa: CASSRSTGRAETQYF
v_call: TRBV7-4; clone_size: -; j_call: TRBJ1-3; d_call: -; cdr3_nt: TGTGCCAGCAGCTTTAGCAGGGATGAAAACACCATATATTTT; cdr3_aa: CASSFSRDENTIYF
v_call: TRBV27; clone_size: -; j_call: TRBJ1-6; d_call: -; cdr3_nt: TGTGCCAGCAGTGACAGAAATTCACCCCTCCACTTT; cdr3_aa: CASSDRNSPLHF
v_call: TRBV2; clone_size: -; j_call: TRBJ2-3; d_call: -; cdr3_nt: TGTGCCAGCAGTGACAGGTCGGGCGGGGATACGCAGTATTTT; cdr3_aa: CASSDRSGGDTQYF
v_call: TRBV30; clone_size: -; j_call: TRBJ2-2; d_call: -; cdr3_nt: TGTGCCTGGATGGGGGCTGGGAACACCGGGGAGCTGTTTTTT; cdr3_aa: CAWMGAGNTGELFF
v_call: TRBV5-6; clone_size: -; j_call: TRBJ2-7; d_call: TRBD1; cdr3_nt: TGTGCCAGCAGCTTGGGACAGGGGGCTAGTATCTACGAGCAGTACTTC; cdr3_aa: CASSLGQGASIYEQYF
v_call: TRBV30; clone_size: -; j_call: TRBJ2-3; d_call: -; cdr3_nt: TGTGCCTGGAGCTTCGGACAGCCAGATACGCAGTATTTT; cdr3_aa: CAWSFGQPDTQYF
v_call: TRBV2; clone_size: few; j_call: TRBJ1-2; d_call: -; cdr3_nt: TGTGCCAGCAGTGACAGGGTCAAGGCCCCTGTCTATGGCTACACCTTC; cdr3_aa: CASSDRVKAPVYGYTF
v_call: TRBV5-1; clone_size: few; j_call: TRBJ2-5; d_call: -; cdr3_nt: TGCGCCAGCAGCTTTTCAGGGTTGCAAGAGACCCAGTACTTC; cdr3_aa: CASSFSGLQETQYF
v_call: TRBV30; clone_size: -; j_call: TRBJ2-3; d_call: -; cdr3_nt: TGTGCCTGGAGTGTACTAGTGAGGGATACGCAGTATTTT; cdr3_aa: CAWSVLVRDTQYF
v_call: TRBV7-6; clone_size: -; j_call: TRBJ2-1; d_call: TRBD2; cdr3_nt: TGTGCCAGCAGCTCGGCTGGACTAGCGGGAAATGAGCAGTTCTTC; cdr3_aa: CASSSAGLAGNEQFF
v_call: TRBV9; clone_size: few; j_call: TRBJ2-1; d_call: TRBD2; cdr3_nt: TGTGCCAGCAGCGCCCTTACCTCCAGCGGGGGGTCCGATGAGCAGTTCTTC; cdr3_aa: CASSALTSSGGSDEQFF